Reported below is one T cell receptor beta chain. Its antigen is not yet known. No base quality information exists; no much larger clone differs at one position. To estimate absolute template abundance from read counts, synthetic TCR analog templates were spiked into each PCR. The immunoSEQ assay was used to amplify TCRbeta CDR3 regions from genomic DNA with bias-controlled V and J gene primers. Sequencing of rearranged TCRbeta segments was done at approximately 20X coverage. As for the authors' bioinformatics: Clustering was used to correct sequencing errors, and CDR3s were annotated against IMGT so that V, D and J genes could be assigned. Downstream analyses used only productive TCRbeta rearrangements, leaving out any out-of-frame or stop-codon sequences. Clonality was calculated as one minus the Shannon entropy normalized by the log of the number of unique productive sequences. Clones differing between time points or between blood and tumor were identified using Fisher's exact test with Benjamini-Hochberg correction, with an adjusted p below 0.01 applied as the threshold. In TCRdb, the immuneACCESS table is reduced to in-frame sequences with V and J assigned. These tables do not hold every clone; where another copy was compared, an unresolved V gene accounts for under half, and the others remain unexplained. V, J and clone size are those of that table, while D and trimming were read from the DNA. This sample gives some 52,000 clones in total; under 90% of them show up just once. The ten most abundant clones make up 5.8% of the sample.

The data are from a study of PD-L1 blockade in urothelial cancer (dated by TCRdb to 2016 to 2017). Regarding the complete study: All patients started therapy at some point between 2014 and 2016 and received atezolizumab 1,200 mg intravenously every 3 weeks. About 90% of the 29 patients were males with bladder-origin urothelial cancer, and about 60% of the roughly 30 reported a prior smoking history. Patients had an ECOG performance status of 0 or 1 and had received between 0 and 3 prior chemotherapy regimens. Blood samples were analyzed at 3 weeks after treatment start (second dose) and at 6 weeks after treatment start. Blood samples yielded a median of about 150,000 T cells and roughly 80,000 unique TCRs, with median clonality 0.080. The study, an exploratory multi-omic analysis, examined somatic, immune and clinical correlates of response to PD-L1 blockade with atezolizumab in urothelial cancer. Pretreatment tumor samples, along with matched peripheral blood serially collected before and after atezolizumab treatment, were subjected to TCR sequencing. Durable clinical benefit meant progression-free survival longer than 6 months, and TCR features were also tested against progression-free and overall survival. Whole exome sequencing and RNA sequencing of pretreatment tumors were performed alongside TCR sequencing in the same patients. Durable clinical benefit was achieved by nine patients but not by the remaining 20. Pretreatment blood TCR-seq was available for 30 or so patients, at least one posttreatment blood collection was obtained for 24 patients, and tumor TCR-seq was available for 24 patients.

The germline V end is reduced by 3 bases and the J end by 0 bases; junction bases left unmatched: 2. The germline V gene provides CDR1 MNHEY and CDR2 SVGAGI. CDR3 length: 15 amino acids, cysteine to phenylalanine. Only the CDR3 portion is preserved as DNA: 45 bases, with reading frame beginning at the first base. General conclusions and limits of the study: Because of the small sample size (n ≈ 29) and the many exploratory analyses performed, the results are intended to be regarded as hypothesis-generating. At 3 weeks after the start of treatment, tumor-associated TCR clones in peripheral blood had expanded more in patients with durable benefit (n of about 21, p = 0.022). Improved progression-free and overall survival was found to be associated with pretreatment peripheral blood TCR clonality below the median.

A total of 25 to 30 patients with locally advanced or metastatic urothelial carcinoma, treated at Memorial Sloan Kettering on a trial protocol, made up the cohort. Peripheral blood mononuclear cells were collected from each patient pretreatment and during treatment, giving between 1 and 8 total time points per patient. The Qiagen DNeasy Blood extraction kit was used to purify genomic DNA from total PBMCs and tumor samples. PBMCs were collected pretreatment and during treatment, and were isolated and stored as previously described. The receptor chain draws on TRBV6-5 and TRBJ1-3, with 7 bases in between that match TRBD1. This specimen was PBMCs, taken around atezolizumab (anti-PD-L1) treatment. The receptor was isolated from a man aged 35 to 55 with urothelial cancer. Read as DNA, the sequence is TGTGCCAGCAGTTATCGGGACAGCTCTGGAAACACCATATATTTT. Translated, this is CASSYRDSSGNTIYF.